This T cell receptor (beta chain) was recorded in a study of blood T cell repertoires in COVID-19. The overall study: Sites in the United States, Italy and Spain provided acute and convalescent COVID-19 samples. T cells, B-cell-depleted T cells, or PBMCs supplied cDNA or gDNA.

Per the study methods: Nucleated cell number was recorded as an estimate derived from reference gene primer amplification. Assay: immunoSEQ multiplex PCR; the TCRdb copy retains only in-frame clones and omits some. V and J calls and clone size are copied from that table; D and trimming were computed from the DNA. Here the sample spans roughly 120,000 clones, about two thirds being singletons. The CDR3 covers 16 residues. CDR1 is LGHNA and CDR2 is YNFKEQ in the germline V gene. J gave up 2 bases and V 1 base, and 2 bases lay outside the gene matches. The source is a human donor with acute or convalescent COVID-19. The donor label of this sample is uncertain. The chain has TRBV4-2 and TRBJ1-3, with TRBD1 identical over 10 bases. Sequenced sample: peripheral blood. DNA of the CDR3: TGTGCCAGCAGCCAAGTTGGACAGGGGGCTGGAAACACCATATATTTT. Its protein product is CASSQVGQGAGNTIYF.